This TCR beta chain emerged from a study of regulatory T cells in long-lasting Graves disease. Study results and limitations: Segments TRBV28, TRBJ1-2 and TRBJ2-5 showed preferential usage in persistent disease. Public clonotype sharing was higher in persistent than newly diagnosed patients.

TCR beta libraries were built with iRepertoire HTBI primers and Arm-PCR of CDR3 regions. TCRdb ran MiXCR on the multiplex PCR reads and lists one entry per CDR3 protein. The sample includes approximately 400,000 distinct CDR3 sequences, roughly a sixth of them seen just once. Regarding time point: newly diagnosed GD, antithyroid drugs for less than 3 months. From PBMCs, RNA was extracted and then used to make the TCR library. Each of the patients was recruited from an endocrinology department situated in Xi'an, China. Concerning this clonotype: Its specificity is not known.

CDR3 size: 16 residues. V lost 4 bases, J lost 4 bases, and 17 bases lay in between. Germline V CDR1 and CDR2: SGHRS, YFSETQ. The chain couples TRBV5-1 to TRBJ1-4; TRBD1 is a possible D gene (5 bases). The sequences come from peripheral blood mononuclear cells (PBMCs), collected at new diagnosis, from a patient treated with antithyroid drugs. The TCR sequence derives from a female donor with Graves disease. The CDR3 DNA is TGCGCCAGCAGCACGGGGCTTTTGCGGATTAATGAAAAACTGTTTTTT. Translation: CASSTGLLRINEKLFF.